This TCR beta chain was found in a study of Ad26.COV2.S vaccination and SARS-CoV-2 variants. About the research overall: Among those in the COV1001 Ad26.COV2.S trial arm was the donor. The vaccine Ad26.COV2.S was put into the muscle once, or twice with 56 days between. Whole-study results and caveats: Placebo recipients and vaccine recipients were similar in non-spike TCR breadth.

Sample treatment: some 20 received Ad26.COV2.S at low or high dose, single or two shots; five or six received placebo; per-sample allocation not given. Samples came from day 63 after the first vaccine or placebo injection. V shed 7 bases and J shed 3 bases, with 15 bases lying between them. This CDR3 has 15 amino acids. Germline V lookup: CDR1 SNHLY, CDR2 FYNNEI. For this clone: Its antigen is undetermined.

Measured with immunoSEQ multiplex PCR; TCRdb has only the in-frame clones, and not every one. The repertoire holds some 480,000 clones, about 83% seen once, with over 10% in the top ten. The sequences come from peripheral blood, collected in a trial of Ad26.COV2.S vaccine versus placebo. This clonotype originated in a person between 18 and 65 years old who received the Ad26.COV2.S COVID-19 vaccine or a placebo. This sequence joins TRBV2 and TRBJ1-4; D not resolved. CDR3 residues: CASKGGPAANEKLFF. The CDR3 DNA is TGTGCCAGCAAAGGTGGGCCTGCGGCTAATGAAAAACTGTTTTTT. Supplemented by reference TRBV2 and TRBJ1-4, the full variable domain reads EPEVTQTPSHQVTQMGQEVILRCVPISNHLYFYWYRQILGQKVEFLVSFYNNEISEKSEIFDDQFSVERPDGSNFTLKIRSTKLEDSAMYFCASKGGPAANEKLFFGSGTQLSVL.